This T cell receptor beta chain was identified in a study of T cells in localized non-small cell lung cancer. The protocol was immunoSEQ multiplex PCR, while the TCRdb copy is restricted to in-frame clones and leaves out a portion. The sample carries 30,000 to 35,000 clones, around nine tenths recorded once. Details on this clone: As yet, its antigen is unknown.

Looked up from germline, CDR1 is SQVTM and CDR2 is ANQGSEA. V was pared by 6 bases and J by 1 base, with 7 bases of the junction left unmatched. The CDR3 extends over 14 amino acids. Study-level results: Greater blood T cell density accompanied longer overall survival. Among the tissues sampled, uninvolved adjacent lung had the highest T cell clonality, above tumor.

The chain is built from TRBV29-1 and TRBJ2-3; 7 nucleotides match TRBD1. The receptor was isolated from a female donor older than 55 with stage I lung adenocarcinoma. The source was peripheral blood, collected before any cancer treatment. The CDR3, as DNA: TGCAGCGTGCTGTACAGGGGAGGCACAGATACGCAGTATTTT. This sequence encodes CSVLYRGGTDTQYF.